This TCR beta chain was retrieved from a study of control samples from healthy donors and cancer patients. Trimming cost V 4 bases and J 1 base, with 10 bases left between them. Germline values: CDR1 SGHAT, CDR2 FQDESV (reference sequence). This CDR3 region has 14 residues. TCRdb keeps only in-frame clones here, not all; method: immunoSEQ multiplex PCR. Of roughly 130,000 clones listed, 85% to 95% are singletons. The chain couples TRBV11-1 to TRBJ1-2; D not certain. Sequencing was performed on PBMCs. The receptor comes from a man between 45 and 60 years old with head and neck cancer. The CDR3 DNA is TGTGCCAGCAGCTCCGGAGGTGATAACTATGGCTACACCTTC. The encoded protein is CASSSGGDNYGYTF.